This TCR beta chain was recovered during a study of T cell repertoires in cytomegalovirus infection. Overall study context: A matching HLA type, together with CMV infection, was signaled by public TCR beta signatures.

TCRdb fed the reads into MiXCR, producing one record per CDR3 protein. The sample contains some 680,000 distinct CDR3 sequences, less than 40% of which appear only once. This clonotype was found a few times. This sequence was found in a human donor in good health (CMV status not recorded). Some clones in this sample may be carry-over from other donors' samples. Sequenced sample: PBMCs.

The CDR3 reads CASSERAARVNQPQHF. The CDR3 nucleotides are TGTGCCAGCAGTGAAAGGGCAGCCCGGGTCAATCAGCCCCAGCATTTT. The genes are TRBV6-1 and TRBJ1-5, with no clear D. The CDR3 consists of 16 residues. The V end was cut by 2 bases, the J end by 3 bases, with 14 bases between. Germline loops: CDR1 MNHNS, CDR2 SASEGT.